This TCR beta chain was retrieved from a study of early T cells in non-severe SARS-CoV-2 infection. From germline, CDR1 is SEHNR and CDR2 FQNEAQ (reference sequence). Between the trimmed V and J ends, which lost 4 bases and 4 bases, there was a span of 14 bases. The CDR3 runs to 14 residues. This clonotype showed up just a few times. TCRdb re-analysed the 5' RACE reads in MiXCR, keeping a single row per CDR3 protein. The sample has about 48,000 distinct CDR3 sequences, roughly 9.8% seen once. The sequenced sample was whole blood. This TCR came from an adult who was a healthcare worker with PCR-confirmed SARS-CoV-2 infection or an uninfected control (not recorded which). This sequence joins TRBV7-9 and TRBJ2-7; tentatively, D is TRBD1 (6 bases). In nucleotides, the CDR3 is TGTGCCAGCAGCTCCCGGGACATACCTTACGAGCAGTACTTC. Amino acid sequence: CASSSRDIPYEQYF.